A selection of T cell receptor beta chains follows, all from one sample in a study of T cell clones after liver transplantation. This table comes from immunoSEQ multiplex PCR, and its TCRdb copy is limited to in-frame clones, with some not included. Of some 12,000 clones detected, 70% to 80% appear once; the ten largest clones hold approximately 33%. The specimen comprised CD8+ T cells from blood, sampled at the 22-month timepoint. All receptors come from a human patient who received a liver transplant. Some T cells may trace back to the graft donor. The CDR3 runs from the conserved cysteine through the conserved F or W. A D gene is named only where the DNA matches it firmly. Clone size appears in some rows only: once, few, many, or a class for an expanded clone.

j_gene | v_gene | d_gene | abundance | CDR3aa | CDR3nt
TRBJ1-2 | TRBV6-6 | . | . | CASSYSGTVYGYTF | TGTGCCAGCAGTTACTCCGGGACGGTCTATGGCTACACCTTC
TRBJ2-7 | TRBV11-1 | . | once | CASSLRAESEQYF | TGTGCCAGCAGCTTACGGGCCGAGTCCGAGCAGTACTTC
TRBJ1-2 | TRBV7-2 | . | . | CASNPAGGGHGYTF | TGTGCCAGCAACCCCGCCGGGGGAGGCCATGGCTACACCTTC
TRBJ1-5 | TRBV28 | . | . | CASSLQISNQPQHF | TGTGCCAGCAGTTTACAGATTAGCAATCAGCCCCAGCATTTT
TRBJ2-4 | TRBV19 | . | . | CASMSTSSGFAKNIQYF | TGTGCCAGTATGTCCACTAGCAGTGGTTTTGCCAAAAACATTCAGTACTTC
TRBJ1-6 | TRBV14 | . | . | CASSQDPFGAYNSPLHF | TGTGCCAGCAGCCAAGATCCATTCGGGGCTTATAATTCACCCCTCCACTTT
TRBJ1-4 | TRBV4-2 | TRBD1 | . | CASSPRGTGVGTNEKLFF | TGTGCCAGCAGCCCTAGGGGGACAGGGGTAGGAACTAATGAAAAACTGTTTTTT
TRBJ1-3 | TRBV5-4 | TRBD1 | once | CASGDRGTPGNTIYF | TGTGCCAGCGGCGACAGGGGTACTCCTGGAAACACCATATATTTT
TRBJ2-1 | TRBV28 | TRBD2 | once | CATLAGEAYNEQFF | TGTGCCACCCTGGCGGGAGAGGCCTACAATGAGCAGTTCTTC
TRBJ2-7 | TRBV7-7 | . | . | CASWQGTRYEQYF | TGTGCCAGCTGGCAGGGGACTCGGTACGAGCAGTACTTC
TRBJ2-7 | TRBV11-2 | TRBD2 | . | CASTKNQRGGHEQYF | TGTGCCAGCACCAAAAATCAGCGGGGGGGCCACGAGCAGTACTTC
TRBJ1-2 | TRBV29-1 | TRBD1 | . | CSADREGSDGYTF | TGCAGCGCGGACAGGGAAGGATCGGATGGCTACACCTTC
TRBJ2-5 | TRBV6-6 | TRBD1 | . | CASRQTGSVETQYF | TGTGCCAGCAGACAGACAGGGTCGGTAGAGACCCAGTACTTC
TRBJ1-4 | TRBV29-1 | . | few | CSGTDPTNEKLFF | TGCAGCGGGACAGACCCAACTAATGAAAAACTGTTTTTT
TRBJ2-1 | TRBV4-3 | TRBD2 | few | CASSQAGGPEQFF | TGCGCCAGCAGCCAAGCGGGAGGGCCTGAGCAGTTCTTC
TRBJ2-7 | TRBV13 | TRBD2 | . | CASKGGQGYEQYF | TGTGCCAGCAAGGGAGGGCAGGGCTACGAGCAGTACTTC
TRBJ2-7 | TRBV7-2 | TRBD1 | . | CASSIRTGQVSYEQYF | TGTGCCAGCAGCATTAGGACAGGGCAAGTATCCTACGAGCAGTACTTC
TRBJ1-1 | TRBV27 | . | few | CASSPKQGVTEAFF | TGTGCCAGCAGTCCGAAACAGGGAGTCACTGAAGCTTTCTTT
TRBJ2-1 | TRBV5-1 | . | . | CASSLAGSGEQFF | TGCGCCAGCAGCTTGGCTGGGTCCGGTGAGCAGTTCTTC
TRBJ2-2 | TRBV29-1 | . | . | CSVVWDWAVAGELFF | TGCAGCGTTGTTTGGGACTGGGCGGTCGCCGGGGAGCTGTTTTTT
TRBJ2-7 | TRBV7-2 | TRBD2 | . | CASSLPPREGLGTSYEQYF | TGTGCCAGCAGCCTCCCCCCGCGGGAGGGCCTTGGAACCTCCTACGAGCAGTACTTC
TRBJ2-2 | TRBV7-9 | TRBD2 | . | CASSSSSGTDTGELFF | TGTGCCAGCAGCTCATCTAGCGGGACCGACACCGGGGAGCTGTTTTTT
TRBJ1-5 | TRBV5-1 | . | few | CASSLAGGDNQPQHF | TGCGCCAGCAGCTTGGCGGGAGGGGACAATCAGCCCCAGCATTTT
TRBJ2-1 | TRBV12-5 | . | . | CASGTTGARSYNEQFF | TGTGCTAGTGGCACAACGGGGGCCCGCTCCTACAATGAGCAGTTCTTC
TRBJ2-6 | TRBV6-1 | TRBD2 | . | CASSLAGSGANVLTF | TGTGCCAGCAGCCTAGCGGGCTCTGGGGCCAACGTCCTGACTTTC
TRBJ2-2 | TRBV6-4 | . | once | CASSDSDTGELFF | TGTGCCAGCAGTGACTCAGACACCGGGGAGCTGTTTTTT
TRBJ2-2 | TRBV12-5 | . | few | CASGSTAYTGELFF | TGTGCTAGTGGTTCTACCGCCTACACCGGGGAGCTGTTTTTT
TRBJ2-1 | TRBV9 | . | . | CASSYVADQNEQFF | TGTGCCAGCAGCTACGTAGCCGACCAGAATGAGCAGTTCTTC
TRBJ1-2 | TRBV2 | . | few | CASSPSRDGYGYTF | TGTGCCAGCAGTCCCTCTCGGGACGGTTATGGCTACACCTTC
TRBJ2-1 | TRBV7-3 | TRBD2 | once | CASSISGRAVDEQFF | TGTGCCAGCAGCATTAGCGGGAGGGCCGTGGATGAGCAGTTCTTC
TRBJ1-5 | TRBV7-8 | . | . | CASSPRMDSNQPQHF | TGTGCCAGCAGCCCTCGAATGGACAGCAATCAGCCCCAGCATTTT
TRBJ2-6 | TRBV6-1 | TRBD1 | . | CASSAQGGTGANVLTF | TGTGCCAGCAGTGCACAGGGGGGTACTGGGGCCAACGTCCTGACTTTC
TRBJ2-1 | TRBV6-6 | . | few | CASSLGGNEQFF | TGTGCCAGCAGTTTAGGTGGCAATGAGCAGTTCTTC
TRBJ1-5 | TRBV2 | TRBD1 | . | CASSEGQGGEPQHF | TGTGCCAGCAGTGAGGGGCAGGGGGGGGAGCCCCAGCATTTT
TRBJ2-1 | TRBV28 | TRBD2 | medium-sized | CASTEGPSGTNEQFF | TGTGCCAGCACCGAGGGGCCTAGCGGGACCAATGAGCAGTTCTTC
TRBJ2-1 | TRBV7-3 | . | . | CASSLTTTVGEQFF | TGTGCCAGCAGCTTAACGACTACTGTGGGCGAGCAGTTCTTC
TRBJ2-3 | TRBV13 | . | . | CASSNTGLGDTQYF | TGTGCCAGCAGCAACACAGGGTTGGGGGATACGCAGTATTTT
TRBJ2-3 | TRBV10-3 | . | . | CAISEDTDTQYF | TGTGCCATCAGTGAGGACACAGATACGCAGTATTTT
TRBJ2-7 | TRBV9 | TRBD2 | . | CASSSRGWVASGSHEQYF | TGTGCCAGCAGCTCCCGTGGTTGGGTTGCTAGCGGGAGCCACGAGCAGTACTTC
TRBJ2-7 | TRBV6-5 | . | . | CASTKYGASYEQYF | TGTGCCAGCACCAAATACGGAGCGAGCTACGAGCAGTACTTC
TRBJ2-7 | TRBV6-5 | TRBD1 | many | CASSPGQGAYEQYF | TGTGCCAGCAGTCCCGGACAGGGGGCCTACGAGCAGTACTTC
TRBJ2-1 | TRBV15 | . | medium-sized | CATSSGIILYNEQFF | TGTGCCACCAGCAGCGGGATTATACTGTACAATGAGCAGTTCTTC
TRBJ1-2 | TRBV19 | . | . | CASSSSTGRKGGYTF | TGTGCCAGTAGTAGCTCAACCGGACGGAAAGGGGGCTACACCTTC
TRBJ2-1 | TRBV5-4 | . | . | CASSPRPIGEQFF | TGTGCCAGCAGCCCCCGCCCAATTGGAGAGCAGTTCTTC
TRBJ1-1 | TRBV6-5 | TRBD1 | . | CATSGGPEAFF | TGTGCCACATCAGGGGGACCTGAAGCTTTCTTT
TRBJ2-4 | TRBV6-1 | TRBD1 | once | CASSDWTGDGRAKNIQYF | TGTGCCAGCAGTGACTGGACAGGGGACGGTCGAGCCAAAAACATTCAGTACTTC